This T cell receptor (beta chain) was sequenced for a study of vaccination and CD4 T cells after COVID-19. Study-level background: The convalescent population consisted of six males and four females, two of whom were of Hispanic ethnicity.

Oncomine TCR Beta short-read sequencing was applied to DNA from cultured CD4+ T cells. TCRdb analysed the PCR reads with MiXCR anew, one entry per CDR3 protein. Of several thousand distinct CDR3 sequences in the sample, roughly 50% were seen once. A word on this clonotype: What it recognizes is unknown.

The treatment denotes: roughly 11-day PBMC culture with coronavirus spike peptide pools or control peptides (ViraFEST assay). Collection of the unexposed donor's CD4+ T cells took place before the COVID-19 pandemic (2011-2018). The CDR3 totals 13 residues. CDR1 LNHDA and CDR2 SQIVND come from the germline V gene (reference sequence). Trimming pared 3 bases from V and 1 base from J, leaving 6 bases between. Input material: CD4+ T cells from blood, cultured in vitro. The sequence was obtained from a human donor in good health. The J gene is TRBJ1-1, the V gene TRBV19; a possible D gene is TRBD1 (5 bases). The CDR3 region is CASSMGTNTEAFF. CDR3 nucleotide sequence: TGTGCCAGTAGTATGGGGACGAACACTGAAGCTTTCTTT.